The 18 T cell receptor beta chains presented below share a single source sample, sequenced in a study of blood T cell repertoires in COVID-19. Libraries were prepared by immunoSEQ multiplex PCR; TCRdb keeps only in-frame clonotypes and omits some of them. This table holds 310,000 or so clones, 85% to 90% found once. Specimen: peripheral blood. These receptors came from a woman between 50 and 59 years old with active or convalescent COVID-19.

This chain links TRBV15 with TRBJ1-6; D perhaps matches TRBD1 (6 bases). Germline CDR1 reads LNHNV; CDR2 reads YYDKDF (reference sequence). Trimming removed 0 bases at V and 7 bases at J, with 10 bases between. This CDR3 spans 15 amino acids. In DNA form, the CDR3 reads TGTGCCACCAGCAGAGAGGGCCAGGGGAATTCACCCCTCCACTTT. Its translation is CATSREGQGNSPLHF. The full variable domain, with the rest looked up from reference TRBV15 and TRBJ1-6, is DAMVIQNPRYQVTQFGKPVTLSCSQTLNHNVMYWYQQKSSQAPKLLFHYYDKDFNNEADTPDNFQSRRPNTSFCFLDIRSPGLGDTAMYLCATSREGQGNSPLHFGNGTRLTVT.

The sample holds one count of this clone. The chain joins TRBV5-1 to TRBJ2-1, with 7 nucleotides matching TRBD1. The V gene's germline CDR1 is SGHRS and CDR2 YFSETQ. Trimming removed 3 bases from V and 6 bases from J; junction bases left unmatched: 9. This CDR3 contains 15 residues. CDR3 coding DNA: TGCGCCAGCAGCTATTCCGTAGACAGGGTCAATGAGCAGTTCTTC. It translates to CASSYSVDRVNEQFF.

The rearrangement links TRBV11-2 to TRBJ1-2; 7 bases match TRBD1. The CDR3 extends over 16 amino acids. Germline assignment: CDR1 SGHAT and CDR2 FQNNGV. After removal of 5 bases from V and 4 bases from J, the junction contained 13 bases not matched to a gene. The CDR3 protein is CASSPGQTLNPYGYTF. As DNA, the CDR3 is TGTGCCAGCAGCCCGGGACAGACCCTAAATCCCTATGGCTACACCTTC. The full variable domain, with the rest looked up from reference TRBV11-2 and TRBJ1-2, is EAGVAQSPRYKIIEKRQSVAFWCNPISGHATLYWYQQILGQGPKLLIQFQNNGVVDDSQLPKDRFSAERLKGVDSTLKIQPAKLEDSAVYLCASSPGQTLNPYGYTFGSGTRLTVV.

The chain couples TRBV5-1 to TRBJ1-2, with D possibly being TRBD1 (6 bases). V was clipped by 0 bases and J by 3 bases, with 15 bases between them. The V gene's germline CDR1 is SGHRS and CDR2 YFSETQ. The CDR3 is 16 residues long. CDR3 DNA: TGCGCCAGCAGCTTGGCCTCGGGGGGGCTCGACTATGGCTACACCTTC. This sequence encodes CASSLASGGLDYGYTF.

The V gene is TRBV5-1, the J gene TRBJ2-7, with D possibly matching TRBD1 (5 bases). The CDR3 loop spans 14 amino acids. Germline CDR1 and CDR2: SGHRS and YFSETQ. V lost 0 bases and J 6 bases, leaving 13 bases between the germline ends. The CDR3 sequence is CASSLERTGSEQYF. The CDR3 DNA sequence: TGCGCCAGCAGCTTGGAGAGAACAGGTTCCGAGCAGTACTTC.

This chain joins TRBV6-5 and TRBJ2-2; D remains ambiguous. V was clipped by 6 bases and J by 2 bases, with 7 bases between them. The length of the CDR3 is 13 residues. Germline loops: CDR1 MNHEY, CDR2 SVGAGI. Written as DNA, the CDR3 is TGTGCCAGCAGCTCGACAAACACCGGGGAGCTGTTTTTT. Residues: CASSSTNTGELFF.

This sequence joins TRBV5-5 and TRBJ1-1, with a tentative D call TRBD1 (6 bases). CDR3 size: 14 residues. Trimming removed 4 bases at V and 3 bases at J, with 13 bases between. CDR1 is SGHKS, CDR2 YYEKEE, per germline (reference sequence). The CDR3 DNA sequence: TGTGCCAGCAGCCGGACAGTCCCGGACACTGAAGCTTTCTTT. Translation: CASSRTVPDTEAFF.

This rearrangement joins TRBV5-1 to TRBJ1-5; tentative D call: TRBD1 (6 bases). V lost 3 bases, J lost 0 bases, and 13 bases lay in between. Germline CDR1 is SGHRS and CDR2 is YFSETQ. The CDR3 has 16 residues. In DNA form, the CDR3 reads TGCGCCAGCAGCTCCTCGGACAGTAGTAGCAATCAGCCCCAGCATTTT. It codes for CASSSSDSSSNQPQHF.

CDR3 sequence: CASSQGAPLAGGPTDTQYF. Here the CDR3 DNA reads TGTGCCAGCAGCCAAGGTGCCCCGCTTGCGGGAGGCCCCACAGATACGCAGTATTTT. The rearrangement links TRBV3-1 (or the pseudogene TRBV3-2) to TRBJ2-3; 8 bases map to TRBD2. Germline lookup yields CDR1 LGHDT and CDR2 YNNKEL (reference sequence). V shed 1 base, J shed 2 bases, and the junction held 14 bases outside the gene matches. The CDR3 runs to 19 residues.

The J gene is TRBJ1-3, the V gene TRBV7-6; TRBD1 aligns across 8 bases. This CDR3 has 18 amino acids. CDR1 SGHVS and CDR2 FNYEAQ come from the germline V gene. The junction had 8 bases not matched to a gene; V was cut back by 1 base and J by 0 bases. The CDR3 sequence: CASSLDLGQAYSGNTIYF. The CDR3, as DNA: TGTGCCAGCAGCTTAGACTTGGGACAGGCCTACTCTGGAAACACCATATATTTT.

The CDR3 nucleotides are TGTGCCAGCCGGGACAGGGGTAACTATGGCTACACCTTC. This gives the protein CASRDRGNYGYTF. The rearrangement joins TRBV19 to TRBJ1-2; 10 positions agree with TRBD1. There are 13 residues in the CDR3. Germline loops: CDR1 LNHDA, CDR2 SQIVND (reference sequence). The junction had 2 bases not matched to a gene; V was cut back by 9 bases and J by 1 base.

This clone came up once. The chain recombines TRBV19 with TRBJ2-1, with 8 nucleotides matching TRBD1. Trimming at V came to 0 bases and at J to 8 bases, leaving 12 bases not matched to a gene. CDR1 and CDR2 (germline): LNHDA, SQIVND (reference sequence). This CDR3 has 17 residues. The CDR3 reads CASSIDLPGQGGDEQFF. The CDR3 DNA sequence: TGTGCCAGTAGTATAGACCTCCCCGGACAGGGCGGCGATGAGCAGTTCTTC.

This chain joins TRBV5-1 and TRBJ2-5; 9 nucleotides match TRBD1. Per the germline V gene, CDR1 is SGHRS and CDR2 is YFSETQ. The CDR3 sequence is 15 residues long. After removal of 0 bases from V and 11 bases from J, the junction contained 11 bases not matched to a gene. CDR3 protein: CASSLVDRGAQEQYF. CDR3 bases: TGCGCCAGCAGCTTGGTCGACAGGGGGGCCCAAGAGCAGTACTTC. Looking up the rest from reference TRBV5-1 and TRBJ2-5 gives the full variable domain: KAGVTQTPRYLIKTRGQQVTLSCSPISGHRSVSWYQQTPGQGLQFLFEYFSETQRNKGNFPGRFSGRQFSNSRSEMNVSTLELGDSALYLCASSLVDRGAQEQYFGPGTRLLVL.

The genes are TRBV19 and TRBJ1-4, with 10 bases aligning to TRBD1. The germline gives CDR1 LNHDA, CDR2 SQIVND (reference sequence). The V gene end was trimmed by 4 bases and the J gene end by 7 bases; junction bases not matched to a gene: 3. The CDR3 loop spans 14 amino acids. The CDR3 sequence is CASSKDRGSEKLFF. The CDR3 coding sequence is TGTGCCAGTAGTAAGGACAGGGGGAGTGAAAAACTGTTTTTT.

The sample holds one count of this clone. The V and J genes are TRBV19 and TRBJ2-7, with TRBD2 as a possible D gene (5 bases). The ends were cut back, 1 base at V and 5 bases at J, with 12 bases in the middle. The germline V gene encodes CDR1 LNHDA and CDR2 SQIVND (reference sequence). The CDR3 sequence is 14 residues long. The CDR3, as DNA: TGTGCCAGTAGTATAGGAAGAGGGTCGGACGAGCAGTACTTC. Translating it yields CASSIGRGSDEQYF.

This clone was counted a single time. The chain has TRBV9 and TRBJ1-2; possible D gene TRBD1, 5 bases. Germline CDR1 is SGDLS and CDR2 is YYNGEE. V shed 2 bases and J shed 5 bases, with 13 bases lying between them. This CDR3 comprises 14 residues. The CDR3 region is CASSVGTGAYGYTF. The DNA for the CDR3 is TGTGCCAGCAGCGTGGGAACAGGCGCTTATGGCTACACCTTC.

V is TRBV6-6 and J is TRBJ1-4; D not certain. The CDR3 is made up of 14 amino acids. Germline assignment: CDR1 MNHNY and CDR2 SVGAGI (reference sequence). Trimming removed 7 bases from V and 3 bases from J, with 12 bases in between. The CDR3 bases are TGTGCCAGCATTCAAGGCGGGGCTAATGAAAAACTGTTTTTT. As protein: CASIQGGANEKLFF.

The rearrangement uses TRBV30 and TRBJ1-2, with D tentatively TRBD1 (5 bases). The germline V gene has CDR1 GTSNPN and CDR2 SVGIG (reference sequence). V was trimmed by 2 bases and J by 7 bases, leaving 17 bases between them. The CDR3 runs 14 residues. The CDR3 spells CAWSWNRIRSGYTF. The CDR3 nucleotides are TGTGCCTGGAGTTGGAACAGGATTCGGAGTGGCTACACCTTC.